A single sample is the source of the 32 T cell receptor beta chains below, sequenced in a study of T cells in Graves' hyperthyroidism and ophthalmopathy. There were TCR beta CDR3 regions amplified from RNA transcripts. First-round RT-PCR with HTBI primers amplified the TCR CDR3 region. TCRdb analysed the multiplex PCR reads with MiXCR anew, one entry per CDR3 protein. This table holds roughly 700,000 distinct CDR3 sequences, about a third found once. Material: blood. The receptor source for this set is a woman aged 40 to 50 with Graves' hyperthyroidism.

The chain recombines TRBV25-1 with TRBJ2-3; TRBD2 matches at 8 bases. Germline V gene sequence: CDR1 MGHDK, CDR2 SYGVNS. V lost 11 bases and J lost 1; bases outside the gene matches: 11. The CDR3 covers 15 residues. CDR3 DNA sequence: TGTGCCGGGGGCGGGGGGCTTAGTGGCACAGATACGCAGTATTTT. Translating it yields CAGGGGLSGTDTQYF.

Here the CDR3 DNA reads TGTGCCAGCAGCCCACGATGGGGGACTAGGGTTTTCGAGACCCAGTACTTC. It is translated as CASSPRWGTRVFETQYF. The V and J genes are TRBV7-2 and TRBJ2-5; TRBD2 aligns across 8 bases. The CDR3 spans 17 residues. V shed 5 bases, J shed 5 bases, and the junction held 16 bases outside the gene matches. Germline assignment: CDR1 SGHTA and CDR2 FQGNSA.

This clonotype has at least ten counts. The V gene is TRBV2, the J gene TRBJ1-4, with D maybe TRBD1 (5 bases). The CDR3 has 13 amino acids. Germline CDR1 SNHLY, CDR2 FYNNEI. Trimming shortened V by 8 bases and J by 2 bases, and 9 bases separated the two germline ends. The CDR3 coding sequence is TGTGCCAGCCGGAAGGGGACTAATGAAAAACTGTTTTTT. Translating gives CASRKGTNEKLFF.

In this sample, this clonotype turned up many times. The chain uses TRBV9 and TRBJ1-1, with D possibly matching TRBD1 (6 bases). The CDR3 extends over 14 amino acids. Trimming pared 0 bases from V and 8 bases from J, leaving 14 bases between. Germline assignment: CDR1 SGDLS and CDR2 YYNGEE. The CDR3 loop reads CASSVEGGSAEAFF. The DNA for the CDR3 is TGTGCCAGCAGCGTAGAGGGGGGGTCAGCCGAAGCTTTCTTT.

This clonotype was counted many times. The V gene is TRBV10-2, the J gene TRBJ2-5; 9 nucleotides agree with TRBD2. The CDR3 runs 17 residues. V shed 0 bases, J shed 4 bases, and the junction held 9 bases outside the gene matches. The germline V gene encodes CDR1 WSHSY and CDR2 SAAADI. CDR3: CASSESRVSGGRETQYF. The DNA for the CDR3 is TGCGCCAGCAGTGAGTCGAGGGTTAGCGGGGGACGAGAGACCCAGTACTTC.

The chain combines TRBV5-1 with TRBJ2-2; D may be TRBD1 (6 bases). CDR3 length: 15 amino acids. Germline V lookup: CDR1 SGHRS, CDR2 YFSETQ. Between the trimmed V and J ends, which lost 4 bases and 1 base, there was a span of 11 bases. The CDR3 DNA reads TGCGCCAGCAGCGGGGAGACAGGGAACACCGGGGAGCTGTTTTTT. Amino acids: CASSGETGNTGELFF.

About this clonotype itself: This may stem from a read error, because a much larger clone lies one nucleotide away. J is TRBJ1-1 and V is TRBV20-1; D gene uncertain. Germline V CDR1 and CDR2: DFQATT, SNEGSKA (reference sequence). V lost 0 bases and J lost 11, with 16 bases in between. The CDR3 runs 13 residues. The CDR3 bases are TGCAGTGCTAGAGATGCGGGGAGGAAACATGCTTTCTTT. Translated: CSARDAGRKHAFF.

This clonotype occurred once. J is TRBJ2-2 and V is TRBV10-2; D gene unclear. This CDR3 comprises 14 residues. V lost 3 bases and J lost 2, with 7 bases in between. The germline CDR1 and CDR2 sequences are WSHSY and SAAADI. The chain's CDR3 is CASSERFNTGELFF. The CDR3 bases are TGCGCCAGCAGTGAAAGATTTAACACCGGGGAGCTGTTTTTT.

V is TRBV7-9 and J is TRBJ2-7; D could derive from TRBD1 or TRBD2 (7 bases each). The V end lost 3 bases, the J end lost 7 bases, and 19 bases lay between the germline ends. The CDR3 runs 15 residues. Germline V CDR1 and CDR2: SEHNR, FQNEAQ (reference sequence). CDR3 sequence: CASSFIGAGGEEQYF. As DNA, the CDR3 is TGTGCCAGCAGCTTCATCGGGGCAGGGGGGGAAGAGCAGTACTTC.

This clonotype was detected many times. CDR3 region: CATRGQGAYEQYF. In DNA, the CDR3 is TGTGCCACCCGAGGGCAGGGGGCCTACGAGCAGTACTTC. The V and J genes are TRBV10-3 and TRBJ2-7; 7 positions agree with TRBD1. V was clipped by 10 bases and J by 2 bases; unmatched bases: 8. Germline V gene data show CDR1 as ENHRY and CDR2 as SYGVKD. This CDR3 contains 13 residues.

About this clonotype itself: A read error is possible here, since a much larger clone lies one base away. V is TRBV7-3 and J is TRBJ2-7, with D tentatively TRBD1 (6 bases). Trimming stripped 2 bases from V and 6 bases from J, with 17 bases between. Germline V gene data show CDR1 as SGHTA and CDR2 as FQGTGA. This CDR3 spans 15 amino acids. The DNA of the CDR3 is TGTGCCAGCAGCTTATCCCCGGGACAAGCATGCGAGCAGTACTTC. Protein sequence: CASSLSPGQACEQYF.

This clonotype was counted many times. The rearrangement uses TRBV20-1 and TRBJ2-5; 13 nucleotides align to TRBD2. Germline V gene lookup returns CDR1 DFQATT and CDR2 SNEGSKA (reference sequence). The CDR3 sequence is 14 residues long. J gave up 3 bases and V 6 bases, and 4 bases lay outside the gene matches. CDR3 amino acids: CSAKGLAGKETQYF. The CDR3 DNA follows: TGCAGTGCAAAGGGACTAGCGGGGAAAGAGACCCAGTACTTC.

This clonotype was observed a handful of times. The chain carries TRBV11-2 and TRBJ1-6, with a possible D match to TRBD1 (6 bases). The CDR3 runs to 15 residues. Per the germline V gene, CDR1 is SGHAT and CDR2 is FQNNGV. V lost 4 bases, J lost 7 bases, and 14 bases lay in between. CDR3 nucleotides: TGTGCCAGCAGCTCCAACAGGGTGAACAATTCACCCCTCCACTTT. The encoded protein is CASSSNRVNNSPLHF.

This sequence joins TRBV20-1 and TRBJ2-7; 10 nucleotides agree with TRBD2. V gave up 6 bases and J gave up 5 bases; unmatched junction bases: 16. CDR1 is DFQATT and CDR2 is SNEGSKA in the germline V gene (reference sequence). There are 16 residues in the CDR3. CDR3 amino acids: CSANWPAGGESDEQYF. Written as DNA, the CDR3 is TGCAGTGCCAACTGGCCAGCGGGGGGGGAGAGCGACGAGCAGTACTTC.

This clonotype turned up a few times. V gene TRBV20-1 combines with J gene TRBJ1-5, with 8 bases aligning to TRBD1. Unmatched junction bases numbered 15, after V lost 1 base and J lost 7 bases. The CDR3 length is 17 residues. The germline V gene encodes CDR1 DFQATT and CDR2 SNEGSKA (reference sequence). Here the CDR3 DNA reads TGCAGTGCTAGAGGGCTGGTGGTCAGGGGGCGAAGACAGCCCCAGCATTTT. Amino acids: CSARGLVVRGRRQPQHF.

This chain links TRBV11-2 with TRBJ1-6; 8 bases are shared with TRBD1. J gave up 7 bases and V 5 bases, and 4 bases lay outside the gene matches. The CDR3 contains 14 residues. CDR1 is SGHAT, CDR2 FQNNGV, per germline. The CDR3 loop reads CASSSWDRNSPLHF. The CDR3 nucleotides are TGTGCCAGCAGCAGTTGGGACAGGAATTCACCCCTCCACTTT.

V usage is TRBV20-1 and J usage is TRBJ1-4; D remains unclear. V lost 1 base, J lost 8 bases, and 2 bases lay in between. Germline CDR1 DFQATT, CDR2 SNEGSKA (reference sequence). The CDR3 is 10 amino acids. In nucleotides, the CDR3 is TGCAGTGCTAGAGGCGAAAAACTGTTTTTT. This gives the protein CSARGEKLFF.

Points on this clonotype: Given a much more abundant clone one base away, this may be a read error. The J gene is TRBJ2-5, the V gene TRBV19, with TRBD2 as a possible D gene (6 bases). V was shortened by 5 bases and J by 7 bases, with 14 bases between the two germline ends. CDR3 size: 13 residues. The germline gives CDR1 LNHDA, CDR2 SQIVND (reference sequence). The chain's CDR3 is CASSFSRGGTQYF. For the CDR3, the DNA is TGTGCCAGTAGTTTCTCACGGGGAGGGACCCAGTACTTC.

Turning to this clonotype: At one end, the junction sequence differs from germline, possibly due to a read error. The chain uses TRBV6-4 and TRBJ1-3, with D possibly being TRBD1 (5 bases). Germline V gene sequence: CDR1 MRHNA, CDR2 SNTAGT. The CDR3 sequence is 15 residues long. CDR3 sequence reads: CARSEGSSSGNTIYF. The DNA for the CDR3 is TGTGCCCGCAGTGAGGGGAGCTCCTCTGGAAACACCATATATTTT.

In its sample, this clonotype was seen a few times. This chain links TRBV7-2 with TRBJ2-5; 14 nucleotides match TRBD2. With V trimmed by 5 bases and J by 5 bases, 7 bases remained unmatched. The length of the CDR3 is 16 residues. Germline CDR1 is SGHTA and CDR2 is FQGNSA. The CDR3 DNA is TGTGCCAGCAGCACGAGACTAGCGGGGGGGGGGGAGACCCAGTACTTC. Translation: CASSTRLAGGGETQYF.

Note on this clonotype: The junction shows a germline mismatch at one end, possibly a read error. V gene TRBV7-2 combines with J gene TRBJ1-1; TRBD1 matches 7 bases. From germline, CDR1 is SGHTA and CDR2 FQGNSA. The CDR3 is 15 residues long. In nucleotides, the CDR3 is TGTGCCAGCAGTTTAGAACAGGGGTCCAACGCTGAAGCTTTCTTT. Protein sequence: CASSLEQGSNAEAFF.

CDR3 DNA: TGTGCCAGCAGTGAAGGGACAGGGGGACTCTACGAGCAGTACTTC. Its translation: CASSEGTGGLYEQYF. This rearrangement joins TRBV6-5 to TRBJ2-7; 11 bases are a match to TRBD1. This CDR3 is 15 amino acids long. V was pared by 5 bases and J by 3 bases, with 6 bases of the junction left unmatched. Germline CDR1 is MNHEY and CDR2 is SVGAGI.

This clonotype was found many times. The rearrangement links TRBV7-6 to TRBJ1-2; TRBD1 is a possible D gene (5 bases). The CDR3 length is 13 residues. V lost 2 bases and J lost 2, with 6 bases in between. CDR1 SGHVS and CDR2 FNYEAQ come from the germline V gene. CDR3 region: CASSLRGNYGYTF. CDR3 DNA sequence: TGTGCCAGCAGCTTACGGGGGAACTATGGCTACACCTTC.

Only a few counts were recorded for this clonotype. The chain uses TRBV19 and TRBJ2-6; D may correspond to TRBD1 or TRBD2 (5 bases each). The CDR3 totals 17 residues. V gave up 1 base and J gave up 0 bases, with 10 bases separating them. CDR1 is LNHDA, CDR2 SQIVND, per germline (reference sequence). The CDR3 region is CASSIGYGTSGANVLTF. The CDR3 DNA reads as TGTGCCAGTAGTATAGGGTACGGGACCTCTGGGGCCAACGTCCTGACTTTC.

The table lists this clonotype with a few counts. The chain uses TRBV19 and TRBJ1-2, with unresolved D. The V gene lost 5 bases and the J gene lost 8 bases, with 12 bases spanning the gap. CDR3 length equals 12 residues. Germline V gives CDR1 LNHDA, CDR2 SQIVND (reference sequence). The CDR3 DNA reads as TGTGCCAGTAGTGCTTCACCCACGGGCTACACCTTC. This encodes CASSASPTGYTF.

The rearrangement joins TRBV4-1 to TRBJ2-5; 8 bases match TRBD1. The germline V gene has CDR1 MGHRA and CDR2 YSYEKL. CDR3 length: 13 residues. Unmatched junction bases numbered 7, after V lost 4 bases and J lost 9 bases. CDR3 residues: CASSPRGPGAQYF. The CDR3 DNA sequence: TGCGCCAGCAGCCCCAGGGGGCCAGGGGCCCAGTACTTC.

The chain links TRBV9 to TRBJ2-5, with D perhaps TRBD2 (6 bases). Germline CDR1 and CDR2: SGDLS and YYNGEE. This CDR3 region has 15 residues. V dropped 0 bases and J dropped 7 bases, with 16 bases sitting between them. In DNA form, the CDR3 reads TGTGCCAGCAGCGTAGACGGAGGGGAGATGGGGACCCAGTACTTC. It yields the protein CASSVDGGEMGTQYF.

This clonotype was observed many times. The chain joins TRBV7-9 to TRBJ1-1; D gene uncertain. V was trimmed by 5 bases and J by 6 bases, leaving 13 bases between them. Germline values: CDR1 SEHNR, CDR2 FQNEAQ (reference sequence). The CDR3 sequence is 13 residues long. CDR3 nucleotides: TGTGCCAGCAGCCCCTCAGATGGGGCTGAAGCTTTCTTT. As protein: CASSPSDGAEAFF.

For this clonotype: This sequence may be a read error, since a much larger clone differs from it by one base. The DNA for the CDR3 is TGTGCCAGCAGTCCCTGGTCCTCTATGATCACTGAAGCTTTCTTT. Translating it yields CASSPWSSMITEAFF. This rearrangement joins TRBV12-3 or TRBV12-4 to TRBJ1-1; D is unclear. With 5 bases removed from V and 4 bases from J, the gap between germline ends came to 17 bases. This CDR3 spans 15 amino acids.

This clonotype was observed many times. This chain links TRBV5-6 with TRBJ1-1; D is unclear. This CDR3 is 13 amino acids long. V was shortened by 0 bases and J by 5 bases, with 8 bases between the two germline ends. CDR1 and CDR2 (germline): SGHDT, YYEEEE. The CDR3 loop is CASSLELWTEAFF. The CDR3 nucleotides are TGTGCCAGCAGCTTGGAACTGTGGACTGAAGCTTTCTTT.

This clonotype was counted at least ten times. The V and J genes are TRBV2 and TRBJ2-2, with D perhaps TRBD2 (6 bases). Germline V gene data show CDR1 as SNHLY and CDR2 as FYNNEI. This CDR3 spans 13 amino acids. Deletions cut 7 bases from V and 5 bases from J, with 11 bases between. The DNA of the CDR3 is TGTGCCAGCAAAGCAGGGAGGACCGGGGAGCTGTTTTTT. As protein: CASKAGRTGELFF.

In this sample, this clonotype turned up a few times. The chain is built from TRBV9 and TRBJ2-5; 15 nucleotides agree with TRBD2. V gave up 4 bases and J gave up 3 bases; unmatched junction bases: 4. Germline CDR1 SGDLS, CDR2 YYNGEE. CDR3 length: 16 residues. This CDR3 is CASSTGLAGGKETQYF. Here the CDR3 DNA reads TGTGCCAGCAGCACGGGACTAGCGGGGGGAAAAGAGACCCAGTACTTC.